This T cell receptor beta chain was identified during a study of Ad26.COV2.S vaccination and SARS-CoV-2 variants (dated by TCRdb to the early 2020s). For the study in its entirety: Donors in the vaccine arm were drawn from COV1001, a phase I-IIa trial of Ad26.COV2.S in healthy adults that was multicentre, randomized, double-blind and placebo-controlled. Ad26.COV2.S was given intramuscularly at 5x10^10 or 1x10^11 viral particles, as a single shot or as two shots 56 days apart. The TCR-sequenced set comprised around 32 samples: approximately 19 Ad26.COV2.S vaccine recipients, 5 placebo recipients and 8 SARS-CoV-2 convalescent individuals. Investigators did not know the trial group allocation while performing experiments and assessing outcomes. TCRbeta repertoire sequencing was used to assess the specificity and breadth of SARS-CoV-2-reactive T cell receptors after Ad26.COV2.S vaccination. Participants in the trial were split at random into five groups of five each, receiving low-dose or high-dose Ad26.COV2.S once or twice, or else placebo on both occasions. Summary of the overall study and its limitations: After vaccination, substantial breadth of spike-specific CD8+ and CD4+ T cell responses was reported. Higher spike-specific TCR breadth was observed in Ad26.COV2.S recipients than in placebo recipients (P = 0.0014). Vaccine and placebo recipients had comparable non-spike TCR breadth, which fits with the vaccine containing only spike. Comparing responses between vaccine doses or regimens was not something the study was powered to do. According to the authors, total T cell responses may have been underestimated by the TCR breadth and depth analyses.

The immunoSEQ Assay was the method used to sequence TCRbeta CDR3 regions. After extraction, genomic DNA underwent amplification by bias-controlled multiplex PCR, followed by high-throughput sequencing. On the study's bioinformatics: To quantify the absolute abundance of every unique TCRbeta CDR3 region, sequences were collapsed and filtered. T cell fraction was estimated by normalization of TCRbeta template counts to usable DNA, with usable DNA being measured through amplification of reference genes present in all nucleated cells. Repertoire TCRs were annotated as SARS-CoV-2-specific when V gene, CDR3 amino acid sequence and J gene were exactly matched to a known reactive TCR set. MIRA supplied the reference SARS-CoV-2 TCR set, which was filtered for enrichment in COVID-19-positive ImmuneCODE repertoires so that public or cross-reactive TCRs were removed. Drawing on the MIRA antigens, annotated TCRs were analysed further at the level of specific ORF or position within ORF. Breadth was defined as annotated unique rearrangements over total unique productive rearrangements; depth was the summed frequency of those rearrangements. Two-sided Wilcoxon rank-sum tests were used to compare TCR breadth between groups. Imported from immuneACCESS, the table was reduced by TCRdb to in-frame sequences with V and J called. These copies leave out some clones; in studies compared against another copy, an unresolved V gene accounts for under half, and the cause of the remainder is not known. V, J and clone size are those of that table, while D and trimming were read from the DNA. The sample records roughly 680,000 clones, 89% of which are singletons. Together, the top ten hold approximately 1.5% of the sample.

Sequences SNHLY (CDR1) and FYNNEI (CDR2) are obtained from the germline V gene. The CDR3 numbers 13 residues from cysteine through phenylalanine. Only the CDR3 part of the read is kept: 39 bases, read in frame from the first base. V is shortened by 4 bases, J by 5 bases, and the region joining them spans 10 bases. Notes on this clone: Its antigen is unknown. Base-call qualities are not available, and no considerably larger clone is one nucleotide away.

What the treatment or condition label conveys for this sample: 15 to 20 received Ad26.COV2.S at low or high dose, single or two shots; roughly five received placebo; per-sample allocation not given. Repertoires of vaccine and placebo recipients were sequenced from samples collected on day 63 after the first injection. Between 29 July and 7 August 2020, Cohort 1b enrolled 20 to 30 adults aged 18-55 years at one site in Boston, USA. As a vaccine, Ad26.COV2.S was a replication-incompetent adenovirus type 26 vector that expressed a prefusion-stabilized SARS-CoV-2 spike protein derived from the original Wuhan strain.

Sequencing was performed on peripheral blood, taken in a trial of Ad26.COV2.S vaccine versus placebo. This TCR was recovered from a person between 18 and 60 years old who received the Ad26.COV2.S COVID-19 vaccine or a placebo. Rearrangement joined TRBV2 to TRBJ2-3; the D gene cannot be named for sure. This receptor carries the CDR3 CASSVGRIDTQYF. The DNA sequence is TGTGCCAGCAGTGTTGGGCGAATAGATACGCAGTATTTT.